This passage covers 21 T cell receptor beta chains from one sample sequenced in a study of cytomegalovirus exposure and HLA in healthy donors. The table came from immunoSEQ multiplex PCR; TCRdb's copy has only in-frame clones and leaves some out. The sample carries 250,000 to 300,000 clones, roughly 85% recorded once. Material for sequencing was PBMCs. Every receptor here comes from a woman between 18 and 29 years old in good health and CMV-seronegative.

V gene TRBV10-2 combines with J gene TRBJ2-7; the match to TRBD1 covers 7 bases. The CDR3 is made up of 13 amino acids. Losses at the gene ends were 9 bases for V and 1 base for J; bases not matched to a gene: 6. Germline CDR1 WSHSY, CDR2 SAAADI. CDR3 nucleotide sequence: TGCGCCAGTAACCGGGACAGATCCTACGAGCAGTACTTC. This encodes CASNRDRSYEQYF.

This clone was found a few times. The chain uses TRBV5-6 and TRBJ1-1; D not resolved. This CDR3 has 12 residues. V was trimmed by 1 base and J by 5 bases, leaving 6 bases between them. Germline V CDR1 and CDR2: SGHDT, YYEEEE. CDR3: CASSLTGTEAFF. The CDR3 DNA reads TGTGCCAGCAGCTTGACGGGAACTGAAGCTTTCTTT.

The DNA of the CDR3 is TGTGCCAGCAGTTCCCCCGGGAACTCCTACGAGCAGTACTTC. Residues: CASSSPGNSYEQYF. This rearrangement joins TRBV6-5 to TRBJ2-7; D is perhaps TRBD2 (5 bases). V gave up 4 bases and J gave up 0 bases, with 10 bases separating them. Germline assignment: CDR1 MNHEY and CDR2 SVGAGI. CDR3 length equals 14 residues.

This chain connects TRBV11-3 to TRBJ1-2; no reliable D call. CDR3 size: 17 residues. Trimming stripped 3 bases from V and 1 base from J, with 18 bases between. The germline V gene has CDR1 SGHNT and CDR2 YENEEA. This chain's CDR3 is CASSLSERTDFNYGYTF. CDR3 DNA: TGTGCCAGCAGCTTGAGCGAGAGGACGGACTTTAACTATGGCTACACCTTC. The variable domain in full, completed from reference TRBV11-3 and TRBJ1-2, reads EAGVVQSPRYKIIEKKQPVAFWCNPISGHNTLYWYLQNLGQGPELLIRYENEEAVDDSQLPKDRFSAERLKGVDSTLKIQPAELGDSAVYLCASSLSERTDFNYGYTFGSGTRLTVV.

The chain combines TRBV30 with TRBJ1-6; D may be TRBD1 (6 bases). CDR1 and CDR2 (germline): GTSNPN, SVGIG (reference sequence). The V end lost 4 bases, the J end lost 4 bases, and 23 bases lay between the germline ends. CDR3 size: 18 residues. The CDR3 sequence is CAWTTTYRDPWYNSPLHF. CDR3 bases: TGTGCCTGGACCACAACCTACAGGGACCCCTGGTATAATTCACCCCTCCACTTT.

This chain uses TRBV4-1 with TRBJ2-7, with D possibly TRBD1 on 6 matching bases. Per germline, CDR1 MGHRA and CDR2 YSYEKL. Trimming removed 2 bases at V and 3 bases at J, with 17 bases between. The CDR3 sequence is 16 residues long. CDR3 sequence: CASSQRVATGNYEQYF. The CDR3 DNA follows: TGCGCCAGCAGCCAAAGAGTAGCGACAGGTAACTACGAGCAGTACTTC.

The J gene is TRBJ2-7, the V gene TRBV4-2; TRBD2 might be the D (7 bases). The V gene's germline CDR1 is LGHNA and CDR2 YNFKEQ. The length of the CDR3 is 17 residues. Trimming pared 4 bases from V and 3 bases from J, leaving 22 bases between. CDR3 region: CASSPERGAEAGYEQYF. CDR3 sequence (DNA): TGTGCCAGCAGCCCCGAACGGGGGGCTGAAGCGGGCTACGAGCAGTACTTC.

The chain employs TRBV29-1 and TRBJ1-1; D is unclear. CDR1 SQVTM and CDR2 ANQGSEA come from the germline V gene. The CDR3 covers 14 residues. V was shortened by 7 bases and J by 4 bases, with 19 bases between the two germline ends. DNA for the CDR3: TGCAGCGGCCTGACTCTGGGCGCGGGCACTGAAGCTTTCTTT. Protein sequence: CSGLTLGAGTEAFF. The full variable domain, rest sourced from reference TRBV29-1 and TRBJ1-1, is SAVISQKPSRDICQRGTSLTIQCQVDSQVTMMFWYRQQPGQSLTLIATANQGSEATYESGFVIDKFPISRPNLTFSTLTVSNMSPEDSSIYLCSGLTLGAGTEAFFGQGTRLTVV.

On this clone itself: Other DNA variants within this sample encode the same CDR3. This chain uses TRBV10-1 with TRBJ2-1; 10 bases fit TRBD2. The junction had 1 base not matched to a gene; V was cut back by 5 bases and J by 3 bases. The CDR3 length is 14 residues. Germline loops: CDR1 WNHNN, CDR2 SYGVQD (reference sequence). The CDR3 sequence is CASSQRGGYNEQFF. In nucleotides, the CDR3 is TGCGCCAGCAGTCAGCGGGGGGGCTACAATGAGCAGTTCTTC.

V usage is TRBV10-3 and J usage is TRBJ1-1; 7 nucleotides align to TRBD1. Looked up from germline, CDR1 is ENHRY and CDR2 is SYGVKD. V lost 6 bases to trimming and J lost 6 bases; unmatched junction nucleotides: 7. The CDR3 loop spans 13 amino acids. This CDR3 is CAIRTTGEAEAFF. CDR3 coding DNA: TGTGCCATCAGAACTACAGGGGAAGCTGAAGCTTTCTTT.

The chain has TRBV19 and TRBJ1-6; 9 bases are a match to TRBD1. The CDR3 sequence is 14 residues long. With V trimmed by 7 bases and J by 11 bases, 9 bases remained unmatched. Germline-derived CDR1 and CDR2 are LNHDA and SQIVND (reference sequence). The CDR3 DNA reads TGTGCCAGTAAGGACAGGGGCCCTCCTCCACCCCTCCACTTT. It is translated as CASKDRGPPPPLHF.

This chain connects TRBV7-8 to TRBJ1-1, with 8 bases aligning to TRBD1. The trim removed 0 bases at V and 4 bases at J, leaving 7 bases unmatched. CDR3 length: 16 residues. Germline loops: CDR1 SGHVS, CDR2 FQNEAQ. The CDR3 is CASSLARWGQATEAFF. In nucleotides, the CDR3 is TGTGCCAGCAGCTTAGCGCGGTGGGGACAGGCCACTGAAGCTTTCTTT.

The gene calls are TRBV30 and TRBJ2-2; the match to TRBD2 covers 9 bases. V gave up 2 bases and J gave up 5 bases; unmatched junction bases: 9. This CDR3 has 16 residues. Germline CDR1 GTSNPN, CDR2 SVGIG (reference sequence). CDR3 nucleotide sequence: TGTGCCTGGAGTATTCGCGGGGGGGCCGGAACCGGGGAGCTGTTTTTT. Amino acids: CAWSIRGGAGTGELFF.

The chain uses TRBV4-1 and TRBJ1-2, with D unresolved. The CDR3 is made up of 14 amino acids. Trimming removed 0 bases at V and 4 bases at J, with 9 bases between. CDR1 and CDR2 from the germline V gene are MGHRA and YSYEKL. CDR3 amino acids: CASSQDPHTYGYTF. CDR3 DNA: TGCGCCAGCAGCCAAGATCCCCACACCTATGGCTACACCTTC.

This clone showed up just once. The gene calls are TRBV6-5 and TRBJ2-2, with 8 bases aligning to TRBD2. CDR1 and CDR2 (germline): MNHEY, SVGAGI. Trimming cost V 5 bases and J 5 bases; bases outside gene matches: 4. The CDR3 loop spans 14 amino acids. The CDR3 DNA reads as TGTGCCAGCAGTCTAGCGGGCCTTACCGGGGAGCTGTTTTTT. As protein: CASSLAGLTGELFF.

V usage is TRBV28 and J usage is TRBJ1-1, with D perhaps TRBD1 (6 bases). The CDR3 covers 15 residues. In germline, CDR1 is MDHEN, CDR2 SYDVKM. Trimming took off 3 bases at V and 0 bases at J, with 11 bases between the two ends. Here the CDR3 reads CASSLGGPVNTEAFF. In DNA, the CDR3 is TGTGCCAGCAGTTTGGGGGGGCCAGTGAACACTGAAGCTTTCTTT. Combining the CDR3 with reference TRBV28 and TRBJ1-1 gives the whole variable domain DVKVTQSSRYLVKRTGEKVFLECVQDMDHENMFWYRQDPGLGLRLIYFSYDVKMKEKGDIPEGYSVSREKKERFSLILESASTNQTSMYLCASSLGGPVNTEAFFGQGTRLTVV.

The chain employs TRBV30 and TRBJ1-1, with D maybe TRBD1 (6 bases). This CDR3 contains 15 residues. V was trimmed by 2 bases and J by 0 bases, leaving 13 bases between them. Germline V CDR1 and CDR2: GTSNPN, SVGIG (reference sequence). CDR3 loop: CAWSRAGAMNTEAFF. In DNA, the CDR3 is TGTGCCTGGAGTCGGGCAGGGGCTATGAACACTGAAGCTTTCTTT.

The chain links TRBV27 to TRBJ2-1; 8 bases fit TRBD2. The CDR3 consists of 17 residues. CDR1 and CDR2 (germline): MNHEY, SMNVEV (reference sequence). V was pared by 2 bases and J by 2 bases, with 8 bases of the junction left unmatched. In DNA, the CDR3 is TGTGCCAGCAGTTTAGCAAGCGGGAGTTTCACCTACAATGAGCAGTTCTTC. Translating gives CASSLASGSFTYNEQFF.

The gene calls are TRBV2 and TRBJ1-2; 7 bases map to TRBD1. J was trimmed by 4 bases and V by 8 bases; bases with no gene match: 13. The V gene's germline CDR1 is SNHLY and CDR2 FYNNEI. The CDR3 is made up of 15 amino acids. CDR3 coding DNA: TGTGCCAGCGTTGGGACAGCACCAACGGCCTATGGCTACACCTTC. As protein: CASVGTAPTAYGYTF.

The V call is TRBV11-3, the J call TRBJ2-7; D is possibly TRBD2 (6 bases). This CDR3 has 12 amino acids. Germline V gene lookup returns CDR1 SGHNT and CDR2 YENEEA. V lost 3 bases and J 3 bases, leaving 6 bases between the germline ends. For the CDR3, the DNA is TGTGCCAGCAGCTTGCGGGACTACGAGCAGTACTTC. It encodes CASSLRDYEQYF.

The gene calls are TRBV6-1 and TRBJ2-1, with D maybe TRBD2 (6 bases). Trimming left V 2 bases short and J 4 bases short, with 18 bases between. CDR3 length: 17 amino acids. The germline V gene encodes CDR1 MNHNS and CDR2 SASEGT. CDR3 amino acids: CASSEFPGIAVYNEQFF. CDR3 coding DNA: TGTGCCAGCAGTGAATTTCCCGGGATAGCGGTTTACAATGAGCAGTTCTTC.